This TCR beta chain originates from a study of T cells in localized non-small cell lung cancer. General study results and limits: Uninvolved adjacent lung had more T cell clonality than any other tissue, topping tumor. Within adjacent lung there appeared a median approximately 62 of the top 100 tumor clones.

The CDR3 is made up of 15 amino acids. V gave up 4 bases and J gave up 0 bases, with 9 bases separating them. Germline CDR1 and CDR2: LGHNA and YNFKEQ. TCRdb's copy holds only in-frame clones and misses some; the assay was immunoSEQ multiplex PCR. The sample contains roughly 40,000 clones, roughly 86% of which appear only once. Comments on this clone: Its antigen is as yet unknown.

This sequence originates from a man aged 18-55 years with stage I lung adenocarcinoma. The chain uses TRBV4-2 and TRBJ2-2; D is possibly TRBD1 or TRBD2 (5 bases each). This material consisted of peripheral blood, taken before any cancer treatment. The CDR3 region is CASSPGTANTGELFF. The DNA for the CDR3 is TGTGCCAGCAGCCCCGGGACGGCGAACACCGGGGAGCTGTTTTTT.